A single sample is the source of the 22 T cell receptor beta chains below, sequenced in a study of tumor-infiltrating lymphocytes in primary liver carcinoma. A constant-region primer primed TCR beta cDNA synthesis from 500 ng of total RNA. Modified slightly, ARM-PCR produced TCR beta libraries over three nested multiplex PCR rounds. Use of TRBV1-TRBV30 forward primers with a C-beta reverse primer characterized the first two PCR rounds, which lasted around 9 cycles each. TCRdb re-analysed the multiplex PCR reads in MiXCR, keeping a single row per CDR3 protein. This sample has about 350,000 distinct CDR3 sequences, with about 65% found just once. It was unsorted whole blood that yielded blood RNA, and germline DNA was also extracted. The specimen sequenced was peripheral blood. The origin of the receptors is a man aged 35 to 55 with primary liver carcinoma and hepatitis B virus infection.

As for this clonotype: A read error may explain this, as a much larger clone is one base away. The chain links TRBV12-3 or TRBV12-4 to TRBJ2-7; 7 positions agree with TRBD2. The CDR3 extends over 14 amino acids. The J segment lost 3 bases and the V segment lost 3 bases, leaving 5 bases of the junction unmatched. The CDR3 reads CASSFWTRVYEQYF. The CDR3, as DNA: TGTGCCAGCAGTTTCTGGACTAGGGTCTACGAGCAGTACTTC.

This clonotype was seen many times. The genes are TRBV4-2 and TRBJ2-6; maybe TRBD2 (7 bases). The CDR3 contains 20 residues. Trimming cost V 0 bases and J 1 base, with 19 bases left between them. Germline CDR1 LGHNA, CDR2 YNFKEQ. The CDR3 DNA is TGTGCCAGCAGCCAAGAGAGCGGGGACACGTTTGGTTCTGGGGCCAACGTCCTGACTTTC. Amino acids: CASSQESGDTFGSGANVLTF.

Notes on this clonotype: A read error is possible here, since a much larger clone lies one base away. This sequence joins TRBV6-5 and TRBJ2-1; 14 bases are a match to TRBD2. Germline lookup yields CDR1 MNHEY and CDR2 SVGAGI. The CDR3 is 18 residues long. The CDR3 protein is CASRYYGTSGSKTDEQLF. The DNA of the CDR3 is TGTGCCAGCAGATACTACGGGACTAGCGGGAGTAAGACCGATGAGCAGTTGTTC.

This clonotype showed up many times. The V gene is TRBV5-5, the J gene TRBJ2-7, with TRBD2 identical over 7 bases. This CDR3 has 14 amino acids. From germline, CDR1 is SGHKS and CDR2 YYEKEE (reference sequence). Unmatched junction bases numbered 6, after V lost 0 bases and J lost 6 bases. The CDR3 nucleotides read TGTGCCAGCAGCTTGGGGACTAGGTATTCCGAGCAGTACTTC. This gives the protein CASSLGTRYSEQYF.

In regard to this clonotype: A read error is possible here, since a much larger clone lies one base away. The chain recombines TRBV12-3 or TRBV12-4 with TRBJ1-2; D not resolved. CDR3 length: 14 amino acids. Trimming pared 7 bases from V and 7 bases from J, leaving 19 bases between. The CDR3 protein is CASIAESFYGGYTF. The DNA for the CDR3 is TGTGCCAGCATCGCGGAGAGTTTTTACGGTGGCTACACCTTC.

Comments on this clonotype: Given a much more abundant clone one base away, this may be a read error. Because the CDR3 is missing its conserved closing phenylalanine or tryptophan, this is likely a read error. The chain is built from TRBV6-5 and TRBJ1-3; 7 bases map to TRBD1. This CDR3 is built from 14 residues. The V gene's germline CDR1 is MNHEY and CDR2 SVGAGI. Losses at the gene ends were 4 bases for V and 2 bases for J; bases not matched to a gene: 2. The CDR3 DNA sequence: TGTGCCAGCAGTTCCCAGGGGGCTGGAAACACCATATATTAT. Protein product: CASSSQGAGNTIYY.

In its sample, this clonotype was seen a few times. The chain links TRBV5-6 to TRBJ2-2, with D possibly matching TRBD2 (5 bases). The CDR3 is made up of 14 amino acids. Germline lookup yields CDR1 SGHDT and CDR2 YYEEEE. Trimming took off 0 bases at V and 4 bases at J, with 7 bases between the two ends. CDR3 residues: CASSLGSGTGELFF. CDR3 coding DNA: TGTGCCAGCAGCTTGGGAAGCGGCACCGGGGAGCTGTTTTTT.

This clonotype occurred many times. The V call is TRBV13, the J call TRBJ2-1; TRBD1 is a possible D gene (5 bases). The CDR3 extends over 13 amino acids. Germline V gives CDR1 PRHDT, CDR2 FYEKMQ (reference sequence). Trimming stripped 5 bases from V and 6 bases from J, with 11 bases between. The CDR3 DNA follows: TGTGCCAGCAGCAGCAGGGTGGGCAATGAGCAGTTCTTC. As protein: CASSSRVGNEQFF.

The CDR3 bases are TGTGCCAGCAGTCGAGCGGGAGTGGGTACCGGGGAGCTGTTTTTT. Its protein is CASSRAGVGTGELFF. The chain couples TRBV7-3 to TRBJ2-2; 8 nucleotides match TRBD2. The trim removed 6 bases at V and 5 bases at J, leaving 8 bases unmatched. The CDR3 contains 15 residues. Germline CDR1 SGHTA, CDR2 FQGTGA.

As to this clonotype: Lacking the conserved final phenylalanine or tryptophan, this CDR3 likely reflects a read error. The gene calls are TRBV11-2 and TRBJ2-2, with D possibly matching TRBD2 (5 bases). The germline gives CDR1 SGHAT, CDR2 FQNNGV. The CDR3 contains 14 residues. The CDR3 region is CASSLVADTGELFY. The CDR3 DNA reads TGTGCCAGCAGCTTAGTCGCTGACACCGGGGAACTGTTTTAT.

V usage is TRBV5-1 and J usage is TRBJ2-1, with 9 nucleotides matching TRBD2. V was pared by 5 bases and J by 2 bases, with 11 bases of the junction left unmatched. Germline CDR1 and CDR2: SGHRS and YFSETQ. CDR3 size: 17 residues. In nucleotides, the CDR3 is TGCGCCAGCAGTAGTGGTAGCGGGAGTGGCGCCTACAATGAGCAGTTCTTC. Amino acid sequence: CASSSGSGSGAYNEQFF.

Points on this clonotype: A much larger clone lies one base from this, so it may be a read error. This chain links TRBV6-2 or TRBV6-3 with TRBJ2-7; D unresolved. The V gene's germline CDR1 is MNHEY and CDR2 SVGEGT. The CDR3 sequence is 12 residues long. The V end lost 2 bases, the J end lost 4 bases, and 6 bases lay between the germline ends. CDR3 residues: CASSYVRYEQYF. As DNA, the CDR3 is TGTGCCAGCAGTTACGTACGGTACGAGCAGTACTTC.

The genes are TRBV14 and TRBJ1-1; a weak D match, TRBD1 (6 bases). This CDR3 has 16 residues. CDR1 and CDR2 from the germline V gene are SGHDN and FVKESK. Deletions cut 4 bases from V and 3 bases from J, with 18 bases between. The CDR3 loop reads CASSRSRGWGDTEAFF. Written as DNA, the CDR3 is TGTGCCAGCAGCCGCAGCAGGGGCTGGGGTGACACTGAAGCTTTCTTT.

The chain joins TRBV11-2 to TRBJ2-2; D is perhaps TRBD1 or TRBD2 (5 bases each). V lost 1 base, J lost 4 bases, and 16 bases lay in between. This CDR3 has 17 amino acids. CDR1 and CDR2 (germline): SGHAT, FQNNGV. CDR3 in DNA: TGTGCCAGCAGCTTAGCGAGACGCCCGAGGGGCACCGGGGAGCTGTTTTTT. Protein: CASSLARRPRGTGELFF.

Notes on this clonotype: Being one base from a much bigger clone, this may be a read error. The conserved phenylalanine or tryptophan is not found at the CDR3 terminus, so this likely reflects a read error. CDR3 protein: CASSYSRTQYS. The CDR3 DNA follows: TGTGCCAGCAGTTACTCGAGGACCCAGTACTCC. This chain connects TRBV6-2 or TRBV6-3 to TRBJ2-5, with D unclear. The CDR3 is 11 residues long. The V end was cut by 0 bases, the J end by 7 bases, with 3 bases between. Per germline, CDR1 MNHEY and CDR2 SVGEGT.

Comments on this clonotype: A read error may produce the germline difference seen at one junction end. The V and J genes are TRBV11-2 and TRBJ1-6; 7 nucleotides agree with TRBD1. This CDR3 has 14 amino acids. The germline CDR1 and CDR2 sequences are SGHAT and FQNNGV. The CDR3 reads CTSSSQGGGSPLYF. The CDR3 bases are TGTACCAGCAGCTCCCAGGGGGGTGGTTCACCCCTCTACTTT.

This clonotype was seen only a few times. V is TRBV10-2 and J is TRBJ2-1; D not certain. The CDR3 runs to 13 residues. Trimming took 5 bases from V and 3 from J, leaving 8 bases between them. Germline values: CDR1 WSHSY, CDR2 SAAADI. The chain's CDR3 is CASSLEIYNEQFF. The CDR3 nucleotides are TGCGCCAGCAGTCTAGAGATCTACAATGAGCAGTTCTTC.

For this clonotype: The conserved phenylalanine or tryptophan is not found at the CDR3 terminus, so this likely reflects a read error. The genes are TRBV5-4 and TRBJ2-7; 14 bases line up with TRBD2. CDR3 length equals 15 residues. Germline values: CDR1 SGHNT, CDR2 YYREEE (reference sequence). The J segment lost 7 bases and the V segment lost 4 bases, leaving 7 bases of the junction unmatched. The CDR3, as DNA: TGTGCCAGCAGCCCGACTAGCGGGAGGGCAAGGGAGCAGTACCTC. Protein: CASSPTSGRAREQYL.

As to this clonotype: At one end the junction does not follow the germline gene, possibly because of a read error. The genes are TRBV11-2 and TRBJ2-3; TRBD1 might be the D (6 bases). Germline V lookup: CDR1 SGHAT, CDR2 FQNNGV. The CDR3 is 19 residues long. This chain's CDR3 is CGSSLTSVQGLLSTDTLYF. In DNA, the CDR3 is TGTGGCAGCAGCCTCACATCAGTACAGGGATTGTTGAGCACAGATACGCTGTATTTT. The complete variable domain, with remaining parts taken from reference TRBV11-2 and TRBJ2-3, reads EAGVAQSPRYKIIEKRQSVAFWCNPISGHATLYWYQQILGQGPKLLIQFQNNGVVDDSQLPKDRFSAERLKGVDSTLKIQPAKLEDSAVYLCGSSLTSVQGLLSTDTLYFGPGTRLTVL.

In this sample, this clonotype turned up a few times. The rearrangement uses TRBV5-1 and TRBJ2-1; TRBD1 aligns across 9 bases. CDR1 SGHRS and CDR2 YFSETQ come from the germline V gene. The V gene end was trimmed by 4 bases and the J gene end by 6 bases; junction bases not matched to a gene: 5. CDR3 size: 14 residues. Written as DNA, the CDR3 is TGCGCCAGCAGCCGAACGGACAGGGGCAATGAGCAGTTCTTC. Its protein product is CASSRTDRGNEQFF.

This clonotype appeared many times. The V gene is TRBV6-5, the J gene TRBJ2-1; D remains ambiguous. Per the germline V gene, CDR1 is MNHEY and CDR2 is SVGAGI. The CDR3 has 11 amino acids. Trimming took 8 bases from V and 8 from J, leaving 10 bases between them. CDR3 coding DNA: TGTGCCAGCCGGAGCTTCCATGAGCAGTTCTTC. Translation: CASRSFHEQFF.

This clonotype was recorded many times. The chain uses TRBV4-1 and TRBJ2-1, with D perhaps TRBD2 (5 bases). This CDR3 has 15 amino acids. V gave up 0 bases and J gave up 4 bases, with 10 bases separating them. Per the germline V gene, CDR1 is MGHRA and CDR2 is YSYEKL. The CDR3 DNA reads TGCGCCAGCAGCCAAGAGGAGGTTTCATACAATGAGCAGTTCTTC. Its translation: CASSQEEVSYNEQFF.